Shown below are 26 T cell receptor beta chains from a single sample sequenced in a study of PD-L1 blockade in urothelial cancer. Sample time point: peripheral blood 6 weeks after treatment start. Clones were sequenced by immunoSEQ multiplex PCR, and TCRdb holds only the in-frame ones, with some missing. The profile shows about 48,000 clones, 75% to 90% of them singletons. The specimen comprised PBMCs, sampled around atezolizumab (anti-PD-L1) treatment. These receptors originate from a man aged 55 to 69 with urothelial cancer.

The V gene is TRBV5-5, the J gene TRBJ2-7; D gene ambiguous. The CDR3 contains 13 residues. Trimming removed 2 bases at V and 0 bases at J, with 6 bases between. CDR1 SGHKS and CDR2 YYEKEE come from the germline V gene (reference sequence). This chain's CDR3 is CASSLTASYEQYF. The DNA of the CDR3 is TGTGCCAGCAGCTTAACAGCCTCCTACGAGCAGTACTTC.

The V call is TRBV2, the J call TRBJ2-1; 11 positions match TRBD2. J lost 6 bases, V lost 8 bases, and 6 bases had no gene match. Germline V gene data show CDR1 as SNHLY and CDR2 as FYNNEI. This CDR3 is built from 14 residues. CDR3 coding DNA: TGTGCCAGCGTTCTAGCGGGGGGTTTCAATGAGCAGTTCTTC. It translates to CASVLAGGFNEQFF.

CDR3 DNA: TGTGCCAGCAGCCAAGATAGGGGGACTGAAGCTTTCTTT. Translating gives CASSQDRGTEAFF. The genes are TRBV4-2 and TRBJ1-1, with TRBD1 as a possible D gene (6 bases). Germline V lookup: CDR1 LGHNA, CDR2 YNFKEQ. The CDR3 contains 13 residues. The V end was cut by 0 bases, the J end by 5 bases, with 7 bases between.

This clone has more than one count but fewer than ten. The V and J genes are TRBV19 and TRBJ1-5; TRBD1 matches 10 bases. The CDR3 contains 16 residues. The germline V gene encodes CDR1 LNHDA and CDR2 SQIVND (reference sequence). The junction had 6 bases not matched to a gene; V was cut back by 3 bases and J by 4 bases. The CDR3 spells CASSIPRTGGNQPQHF. The CDR3 bases are TGTGCCAGTAGTATCCCCCGGACAGGGGGGAATCAGCCCCAGCATTTT.

The chain couples TRBV12-5 to TRBJ2-7; 9 nucleotides align to TRBD1. Per the germline V gene, CDR1 is LGHNT and CDR2 is FRNRAP. This CDR3 is 13 amino acids long. The ends lost 8 bases at V and 3 bases at J; junction bases unmatched: 5. In nucleotides, the CDR3 is TGTGCTAGTTCCGGGACAGGGTTCTACGAGCAGTACTTC. The encoded protein is CASSGTGFYEQYF.

This clone was picked up a small number of times. The chain recombines TRBV28 with TRBJ2-7, with 7 bases fitting TRBD2. This CDR3 comprises 14 residues. After removal of 2 bases from V and 3 bases from J, the junction contained 4 bases not matched to a gene. In germline, CDR1 is MDHEN, CDR2 SYDVKM. CDR3 residues: CASSLGLVLYEQYF. CDR3 DNA: TGTGCCAGCAGTTTAGGACTAGTCCTCTACGAGCAGTACTTC.

The CDR3 DNA follows: TGTGCCAGCAGCGAGGGACTAGCGGGGATCAATGAGCAGTTCTTC. It yields the protein CASSEGLAGINEQFF. The J gene is TRBJ2-1, the V gene TRBV9; the match to TRBD2 covers 13 bases. V was pared by 3 bases and J by 6 bases, with 3 bases of the junction left unmatched. The CDR3 is made up of 15 amino acids. From germline, CDR1 is SGDLS and CDR2 YYNGEE.

V gene TRBV18 combines with J gene TRBJ1-6; 9 nucleotides align to TRBD1. Germline CDR1 is KGHSH and CDR2 is LQKENI. The CDR3 totals 14 residues. The trim removed 4 bases at V and 5 bases at J, leaving 0 bases unmatched. CDR3 bases: TGTGCCAGCTCACGGGACAGGGATAATTCACCCCTCCACTTT. Translated, it gives CASSRDRDNSPLHF.

The chain employs TRBV9 and TRBJ1-5; D is undetermined. V lost 2 bases and J lost 4, with 7 bases in between. This CDR3 has 13 residues. Germline V gene sequence: CDR1 SGDLS, CDR2 YYNGEE. As DNA, the CDR3 is TGTGCCAGCAGCGTCGACTGGAATCAGCCCCAGCATTTT. It translates to CASSVDWNQPQHF.

The V gene is TRBV10-3, the J gene TRBJ2-4; the match to TRBD2 covers 9 bases. The J call may be mistaken, given a closer DNA end match to TRBJ2-7. Germline V gives CDR1 ENHRY, CDR2 SYGVKD. The CDR3 is 14 residues long. CDR3 region: CAISDNQRGAEQYF. Here the CDR3 DNA reads TGTGCCATCAGTGATAACCAGCGGGGGGCCGAGCAGTACTTC.

The chain uses TRBV19 and TRBJ1-2; 8 bases fit TRBD1. This CDR3 contains 14 residues. The germline V gene encodes CDR1 LNHDA and CDR2 SQIVND (reference sequence). V gave up 8 bases and J gave up 5 bases; unmatched junction bases: 10. The CDR3: CASENQGARYGYTF. CDR3 nucleotides: TGTGCCAGTGAAAACCAGGGGGCGCGATATGGCTACACCTTC.

The chain is built from TRBV7-9 and TRBJ1-2, with D perhaps matching TRBD1 (5 bases). CDR1 and CDR2 from the germline V gene are SEHNR and FQNEAQ (reference sequence). The V and J ends lost 1 base and 3 bases respectively, with 9 bases between them. The CDR3 totals 14 residues. CDR3 sequence (DNA): TGTGCCAGCAGCTTAGAAGGGGTAGACTATGGCTACACCTTC. The encoded protein is CASSLEGVDYGYTF.

The CDR3 sequence is CASSRLAETYNEQFF. The CDR3 DNA sequence: TGTGCCAGCTCGAGACTAGCGGAGACCTACAATGAGCAGTTCTTC. V and J are TRBV2 and TRBJ2-1, with 9 bases identical to TRBD2. The CDR3 is 15 residues long. V dropped 8 bases and J dropped 2; count of bases not matched to a gene: 7. CDR1 and CDR2 (germline): SNHLY, FYNNEI.

CDR3: CASSGGDRELRGYTF. The CDR3, as DNA: TGTGCCAGCAGTGGGGGGGACAGGGAATTGAGGGGCTACACCTTC. V usage is TRBV28 and J usage is TRBJ1-2; 9 bases are shared with TRBD1. Trimming at V came to 5 bases and at J to 8 bases, leaving 12 bases not matched to a gene. This CDR3 is 15 amino acids long. Germline V gene lookup returns CDR1 MDHEN and CDR2 SYDVKM.

This clone was seen only a few times. The gene calls are TRBV5-1 and TRBJ2-3, with D perhaps matching TRBD1 (7 bases). This CDR3 spans 15 amino acids. Germline V gives CDR1 SGHRS, CDR2 YFSETQ. V lost 0 bases, J lost 6 bases, and 14 bases lay in between. The CDR3, as DNA: TGCGCCAGCAGCTTGGCAGGGGGAGGATGGGATACGCAGTATTTT. Translation: CASSLAGGGWDTQYF.

The sample holds one count of this clone. Other nucleotide sequences in the sample specify the same CDR3. This chain joins TRBV5-6 and TRBJ2-3; 8 positions agree with TRBD2. The CDR3 sequence is 14 residues long. Germline V gene sequence: CDR1 SGHDT, CDR2 YYEEEE. V dropped 4 bases and J dropped 3; count of bases not matched to a gene: 4. The chain's CDR3 is CASSLGTRTDTQYF. CDR3 nucleotide sequence: TGTGCCAGCAGCCTTGGGACTAGAACAGATACGCAGTATTTT.

The V gene is TRBV5-1, the J gene TRBJ2-1; the match to TRBD2 covers 9 bases. After removal of 0 bases from V and 6 bases from J, the junction contained 7 bases not matched to a gene. The CDR3 is 16 amino acids. Germline values: CDR1 SGHRS, CDR2 YFSETQ. DNA of the CDR3: TGCGCCAGCAGCTTGGTGGCTAGCGGGGACCTCAATGAGCAGTTCTTC. Residues: CASSLVASGDLNEQFF.

The rearrangement joins TRBV5-1 to TRBJ1-3, with 8 bases that match TRBD1. V shed 0 bases, J shed 0 bases, and the junction held 5 bases outside the gene matches. There are 17 residues in the CDR3. Germline CDR1 SGHRS, CDR2 YFSETQ. CDR3 residues: CASSLGQGTSSGNTIYF. CDR3 nucleotide sequence: TGCGCCAGCAGCTTGGGACAGGGGACCTCCTCTGGAAACACCATATATTTT.

The chain links TRBV30 to TRBJ2-1, with 10 bases identical to TRBD2. The CDR3 length is 15 residues. V lost 2 bases, J lost 7 bases, and 8 bases stayed unmatched. The germline CDR1 and CDR2 sequences are GTSNPN and SVGIG (reference sequence). In DNA form, the CDR3 reads TGTGCCTGGAGTTTTTTAAAGCGGGGGGGGAATGAGCAGTTCTTC. Amino acids: CAWSFLKRGGNEQFF.

V usage is TRBV15 and J usage is TRBJ2-7; D uncertain. There are 16 residues in the CDR3. Germline assignment: CDR1 LNHNV and CDR2 YYDKDF (reference sequence). The V end was cut by 4 bases, the J end by 0 bases, with 16 bases between. The CDR3 region is CATSKSILPGSYEQYF. Here the CDR3 DNA reads TGTGCCACCAGCAAGAGTATTTTGCCGGGCTCCTACGAGCAGTACTTC.

The J gene is TRBJ2-1, the V gene TRBV2; 10 nucleotides line up with TRBD2. This CDR3 contains 16 residues. V was pared by 8 bases and J by 7 bases, with 14 bases of the junction left unmatched. Germline V gene data show CDR1 as SNHLY and CDR2 as FYNNEI. Written as DNA, the CDR3 is TGTGCCAGCTCTCTGATGAGGGCTAGCGGGGGTAATGAGCAGTTCTTC. Its protein is CASSLMRASGGNEQFF.

The V and J genes are TRBV4-3 and TRBJ2-5, with 8 nucleotides matching TRBD2. CDR1 and CDR2 from the germline V gene are LGHNA and YSLEER. V was pared by 4 bases and J by 5 bases, with 18 bases of the junction left unmatched. The CDR3 has 18 amino acids. The DNA for the CDR3 is TGCGCCAGCAGCCGTATGGTTAGGGAGCGGGGGCGATGGGAGACCCAGTACTTC. This gives the protein CASSRMVRERGRWETQYF.

The rearrangement joins TRBV29-1 to TRBJ1-1; TRBD1 matches at 7 bases. The CDR3 has 14 residues. Germline CDR1 and CDR2: SQVTM and ANQGSEA. V lost 6 bases to trimming and J lost 8 bases; unmatched junction nucleotides: 15. The chain's CDR3 is CSVADLTGSGEAFF. CDR3 DNA sequence: TGCAGCGTGGCGGACCTGACAGGGTCGGGGGAAGCTTTCTTT.

For the CDR3, the DNA is TGTGCCAGCAGCTTGGGCACCCTGGGAGGCTATGGCTACACCTTC. This codes for CASSLGTLGGYGYTF. V usage is TRBV5-5 and J usage is TRBJ1-2; D unclear. This CDR3 spans 15 amino acids. Germline V gene sequence: CDR1 SGHKS, CDR2 YYEKEE (reference sequence). V was trimmed by 0 bases and J by 4 bases, leaving 13 bases between them.

The chain uses TRBV5-5 and TRBJ1-5; D is unclear. Germline V gene sequence: CDR1 SGHKS, CDR2 YYEKEE (reference sequence). V was shortened by 0 bases and J by 3 bases, with 10 bases between the two germline ends. The CDR3 is 15 amino acids. CDR3 sequence: CASSLGGYNNQPQHF. In nucleotides, the CDR3 is TGTGCCAGCAGCTTGGGAGGTTATAACAATCAGCCCCAGCATTTT.

The V and J genes are TRBV7-9 and TRBJ2-3, with TRBD1 matching over 8 bases. The germline V gene encodes CDR1 SEHNR and CDR2 FQNEAQ (reference sequence). J gave up 6 bases and V 5 bases, and 4 bases lay outside the gene matches. This CDR3 is 13 amino acids long. The chain's CDR3 is CASSLTGVDTQYF. The CDR3 coding sequence is TGTGCCAGCAGCCTGACAGGGGTTGATACGCAGTATTTT.